Presented here are 16 T cell receptor beta chains from one specimen sequenced in a study of T cells in Graves' hyperthyroidism and ophthalmopathy. TCR beta CDR3 regions were amplified from RNA. Researchers ran a first-round RT-PCR on the TCR CDR3 using the HTBI primer set. MiXCR was run by TCRdb on the multiplex PCR reads, yielding one entry per CDR3 protein. In the table there are around 420,000 distinct CDR3 sequences, 15% to 19% of which are singletons. The specimen sequenced was blood. The receptors here all came from a woman aged 18-29 years with Graves' hyperthyroidism.

Ten or more counts support this clonotype. A read error may produce the germline difference seen at one junction end. V is TRBV5-1 and J is TRBJ2-1, with TRBD2 matching over 8 bases. The CDR3 has 15 amino acids. Germline V gene sequence: CDR1 SGHRS, CDR2 YFSETQ. The CDR3 sequence is CASSLSGSSYNEQFF. CDR3 DNA: TGTGCCAGCAGCTTAAGCGGGAGCTCCTACAATGAGCAGTTCTTC.

There are many counts of this clonotype. V is TRBV11-2 and J is TRBJ2-1; a weak D match, TRBD1 (6 bases). Trimming cost V 5 bases and J 10 bases, with 12 bases left between them. From germline, CDR1 is SGHAT and CDR2 FQNNGV. The CDR3 runs 12 residues. The CDR3: CASSNRDREQFF. CDR3 coding DNA: TGTGCCAGCAGCAACAGGGATCGCGAGCAGTTCTTC.

This clonotype was observed at least ten times. The chain has TRBV11-2 and TRBJ1-2; the match to TRBD1 covers 9 bases. V lost 7 bases to trimming and J lost 0 bases; unmatched junction nucleotides: 9. The CDR3 has 16 amino acids. Germline V gives CDR1 SGHAT, CDR2 FQNNGV. The DNA for the CDR3 is TGTGCCAGCACAGCCGGGACAGGGTCCTCTAACTATGGCTACACCTTC. Its translation: CASTAGTGSSNYGYTF.

This clonotype was counted many times. The chain is built from TRBV20-1 and TRBJ2-7; D is possibly TRBD2 (6 bases). V lost 6 bases and J lost 3, with 9 bases in between. This CDR3 comprises 11 residues. Germline V CDR1 and CDR2: DFQATT, SNEGSKA (reference sequence). CDR3 residues: CSAISGYEQYF. CDR3 in DNA: TGCAGTGCCATTAGCGGCTACGAGCAGTACTTC.

This clonotype showed up many times. This rearrangement joins TRBV3-1 to TRBJ2-1; TRBD2 matches at 11 bases. Germline-derived CDR1 and CDR2 are LGHDT and YNNKEL (reference sequence). CDR3 length: 15 amino acids. V lost 6 bases and J lost 3; bases outside the gene matches: 4. CDR3 sequence reads: CASRDSGRDYNEQFF. The DNA for the CDR3 is TGTGCCAGCAGAGATAGCGGGAGGGACTACAATGAGCAGTTCTTC.

In this sample, this clonotype turned up a few times. This may be a read error, as it is one base from a much larger clone. This chain connects TRBV13 to TRBJ2-7, with TRBD2 identical over 8 bases. The CDR3 is 17 residues long. In germline, CDR1 is PRHDT, CDR2 FYEKMQ (reference sequence). CDR3 region: CASSLGRRAGDPYEQHF. CDR3 bases: TGTGCCAGCAGCTTAGGCCGTCGAGCGGGGGACCCCTACGAGCAGCACTTC.

Ten or more counts support this clonotype. This sequence joins TRBV12-3 or TRBV12-4 and TRBJ2-1; D is undetermined. Trimming stripped 2 bases from V and 0 bases from J, with 8 bases between. The CDR3 extends over 15 amino acids. CDR3 protein: CASSLMRNSYNEQFF. The DNA of the CDR3 is TGTGCCAGCAGTTTAATGCGGAACTCCTACAATGAGCAGTTCTTC.

This clonotype was detected ten times or more. The chain joins TRBV5-1 to TRBJ2-7; the D is unclear. CDR3 length equals 14 residues. Trimming cost V 1 base and J 0 bases, with 8 bases left between them. Germline V gene lookup returns CDR1 SGHRS and CDR2 YFSETQ. CDR3 sequence: CASSLSSNSYEQYF. The CDR3 coding sequence is TGCGCCAGCAGCTTGTCTTCCAACTCCTACGAGCAGTACTTC.

This clonotype has at least ten counts. V gene TRBV18 combines with J gene TRBJ2-1, with 8 bases fitting TRBD2. The CDR3 contains 17 residues. Germline CDR1 KGHSH, CDR2 LQKENI. V lost 4 bases and J lost 11; bases outside the gene matches: 19. The CDR3 sequence: CASSLLQTSATFAQQFF. Written as DNA, the CDR3 is TGTGCCAGCTCACTACTCCAGACTAGCGCCACCTTCGCCCAGCAGTTCTTC.

This clonotype was seen at least ten times. The chain employs TRBV10-3 and TRBJ1-5; D perhaps matches TRBD1 (5 bases). From germline, CDR1 is ENHRY and CDR2 SYGVKD. CDR3 length equals 16 residues. Trimming left V 0 bases short and J 1 base short, with 10 bases between. The CDR3 DNA reads as TGTGCCATCAGTGAGTCTTATGGGGCAAGCAATCAGCCCCAGCATTTT. Translation: CAISESYGASNQPQHF.

The gene calls are TRBV5-5 and TRBJ2-7; D tentatively reads TRBD1 or TRBD2 (5 bases each). Looked up from germline, CDR1 is SGHKS and CDR2 is YYEKEE (reference sequence). This CDR3 spans 16 amino acids. Trimming pared 2 bases from V and 5 bases from J, leaving 20 bases between. DNA of the CDR3: TGTGCCAGCAGCTTCCGGGACCGGCTTCCAGACAACGAGCAGTACTTC. Its translation: CASSFRDRLPDNEQYF.

This clonotype has at least ten counts. The chain joins TRBV12-3 or TRBV12-4 to TRBJ2-5; D perhaps matches TRBD2 (5 bases). The CDR3 is 16 amino acids. Trimming took 3 bases from V and 3 from J, leaving 17 bases between them. CDR3 loop: CASSFPTSLGKETQYF. The CDR3 bases are TGTGCCAGCAGTTTCCCTACTAGTTTGGGTAAAGAGACCCAGTACTTC.

This clonotype was detected many times. The gene calls are TRBV20-1 and TRBJ2-2; the D is unclear. Per germline, CDR1 DFQATT and CDR2 SNEGSKA (reference sequence). The CDR3 is 13 residues long. V dropped 5 bases and J dropped 2 bases, with 9 bases sitting between them. The CDR3 region is CSAPDHNTGELFF. CDR3 nucleotides: TGCAGTGCTCCGGACCACAACACCGGGGAGCTGTTTTTT.

This clonotype was observed many times. V and J are TRBV28 and TRBJ1-5, with D unclear. CDR1 and CDR2 (germline): MDHEN, SYDVKM. With 5 bases removed from V and 4 bases from J, the gap between germline ends came to 6 bases. This CDR3 has 12 residues. DNA of the CDR3: TGTGCCAGCAGTGTACAGAATCAGCCCCAGCATTTT. Translation: CASSVQNQPQHF. Filled out from reference TRBV28 and TRBJ1-5, the complete variable domain reads DVKVTQSSRYLVKRTGEKVFLECVQDMDHENMFWYRQDPGLGLRLIYFSYDVKMKEKGDIPEGYSVSREKKERFSLILESASTNQTSMYLCASSVQNQPQHFGDGTRLSIL.

The genes are TRBV6-5 and TRBJ2-3, with TRBD2 matching over 7 bases. This CDR3 region has 14 residues. The germline gives CDR1 MNHEY, CDR2 SVGAGI. Trimming cost V 2 bases and J 4 bases; bases outside gene matches: 3. This CDR3 is CASSYGGDADTQYF. The CDR3 coding sequence is TGTGCCAGCAGTTACGGGGGGGACGCAGATACGCAGTATTTT.

This clonotype was seen many times. The chain uses TRBV5-6 and TRBJ2-2, with D possibly TRBD1 on 6 matching bases. Trimming removed 4 bases at V and 6 bases at J, with 10 bases between. The CDR3 spans 13 residues. Germline V gives CDR1 SGHDT, CDR2 YYEEEE. CDR3 nucleotide sequence: TGTGCCAGCAGCGCAACAGGGCCCGGGGAGCTGTTTTTT. Amino acid sequence: CASSATGPGELFF.